This T cell receptor (beta chain) is drawn from a study of shared clonotypes between healthy human individuals. Background on the study: The donors, two women and a few men, were aged 18 to 49. Study outcomes and limitations: Investigators collected only blood, and repertoires in tissues likely differ. Sorted-subset samples were not fully sequenced, rarefaction indicated.

As handled by the study authors: There were no quality scores in the junction-only immunoSEQ sequences, so filtering differed. Only in-frame clones appear in the TCRdb table, and some are missing; sequencing was by immunoSEQ multiplex PCR. V and J calls and clone size are copied from that table; D and trimming were computed from the DNA. This table holds 2 million to 2.5 million clones, approximately 94% found once. Germline loops: CDR1 MDHEN, CDR2 SYDVKM. The V end was cut by 2 bases, the J end by 4 bases, with 11 bases between. The CDR3 is 14 amino acids. This clone was counted a few times. The antigen is undetermined. This sample includes further DNA sequences coding for the same CDR3.

This clonotype was obtained from a man in his late teens or twenties in good health. Some clones in this sample may be carry-over from other donors' samples. This chain joins TRBV28 and TRBJ1-1; a weak D match, TRBD1 (5 bases). The sample consisted of naive CD4+ T cells from PBMCs. Indicated subset: CD45RA+ positively selected. As DNA, the CDR3 is TGTGCCAGCAGTTTACGGCAGGGACGCACTGAAGCTTTCTTT. This gives the protein CASSLRQGRTEAFF.